This T cell receptor beta chain came from a study of blood T cell repertoires in COVID-19. Study at large: The United States, Italy and Spain were the sources of the acute and convalescent COVID-19 samples. T cells, B-cell-depleted T cells, or PBMCs supplied cDNA or gDNA.

Original handling: Reference gene primer amplification yielded estimated nucleated cell counts. Produced via immunoSEQ multiplex PCR; TCRdb's table is partial and in-frame only. V and J calls and clone size are given by that table; D and trimming were obtained from the DNA. Seen here are approximately 280,000 clones, around nine tenths observed once, and the top ten hold 9.5% to 15%. Germline V gene sequence: CDR1 SGDLS, CDR2 YYNGEE. The CDR3 contains 16 residues. The V gene end was trimmed by 0 bases and the J gene end by 8 bases; junction bases not matched to a gene: 9. The TCR sequence derives from a woman aged 60-75 years with acute or convalescent COVID-19. Sequenced sample: peripheral blood. The chain recombines TRBV9 with TRBJ2-1; 9 positions match TRBD2. The CDR3 DNA reads as TGTGCCAGCAGCGTAGTGTTGGGACTAGCCCTCGATGAGCAGTTCTTC. This encodes CASSVVLGLALDEQFF.